Each of the 6 T cell receptor beta chains below was sequenced from the same sample in a study of neoadjuvant anti-PD-1 for oral cavity cancer. This table comes from immunoSEQ multiplex PCR, and its TCRdb copy is limited to in-frame clones, with some not included. The sample consists of over 13,000 clones, around three quarters of them appearing once. The material sequenced was PBMCs, taken before nivolumab (anti-PD-1) treatment. These TCRs come from a person between 35 and 79 years old with oral cavity squamous cell carcinoma.

The CDR3 here is CSYRTGEDYGYTF. CDR3 sequence (DNA): TGCAGCTACCGGACAGGGGAGGACTATGGCTACACCTTC. The chain links TRBV29-1 to TRBJ1-2; 9 nucleotides match TRBD1. The CDR3 runs to 13 residues. With V trimmed by 8 bases and J by 3 bases, 7 bases remained unmatched. CDR1 and CDR2 (germline): SQVTM, ANQGSEA. Combining the CDR3 with reference TRBV29-1 and TRBJ1-2 gives the whole variable domain SAVISQKPSRDICQRGTSLTIQCQVDSQVTMMFWYRQQPGQSLTLIATANQGSEATYESGFVIDKFPISRPNLTFSTLTVSNMSPEDSSIYLCSYRTGEDYGYTFGSGTRLTVV.

The chain uses TRBV9 and TRBJ2-2; D not resolved. Germline V gene sequence: CDR1 SGDLS, CDR2 YYNGEE. V shed 2 bases and J shed 2 bases, with 7 bases lying between them. The CDR3 loop spans 14 amino acids. This CDR3 is CASSVLLNTGELFF. CDR3 sequence (DNA): TGTGCCAGCAGCGTCCTCCTTAACACCGGGGAGCTGTTTTTT. The variable domain in full, completed from reference TRBV9 and TRBJ2-2, reads DSGVTQTPKHLITATGQRVTLRCSPRSGDLSVYWYQQSLDQGLQFLIQYYNGEERAKGNILERFSAQQFPDLHSELNLSSLELGDSALYFCASSVLLNTGELFFGEGSRLTVL.

The V gene is TRBV6-4, the J gene TRBJ1-1, with D uncertain. Trimming cost V 2 bases and J 1 base, with 5 bases left between them. CDR1 and CDR2 (germline): MRHNA, SNTAGT. The CDR3 is 13 amino acids. CDR3 loop: CASSDRRNTEAFF. As DNA, the CDR3 is TGTGCCAGCAGTGACCGACGGAACACTGAAGCTTTCTTT.

The gene calls are TRBV6-1 and TRBJ2-3, with D tentatively TRBD2 (6 bases). Trimming stripped 7 bases from V and 6 bases from J, with 14 bases between. The CDR3 sequence is 13 residues long. Germline assignment: CDR1 MNHNS and CDR2 SASEGT. CDR3 sequence reads: CASTPGGLDTQYF. CDR3 nucleotides: TGTGCCAGCACCCCCGGAGGGTTGGATACGCAGTATTTT.

The CDR3 reads CASSSPGDSEQFF. In DNA, the CDR3 is TGTGCCAGCAGCTCTCCGGGAGATTCTGAGCAGTTCTTC. This rearrangement joins TRBV7-3 to TRBJ2-1, with D possibly being TRBD2 (6 bases). The CDR3 runs to 13 residues. Germline lookup yields CDR1 SGHTA and CDR2 FQGTGA. Between the trimmed V and J ends, which lost 4 bases and 9 bases, there was a span of 13 bases.

V usage is TRBV9 and J usage is TRBJ2-7, with 8 bases lining up with TRBD2. V lost 3 bases and J lost 4; bases outside the gene matches: 6. There are 14 residues in the CDR3. The germline CDR1 and CDR2 sequences are SGDLS and YYNGEE. The CDR3: CASSASGQAYEQYF. The CDR3 DNA reads as TGTGCCAGCAGCGCTAGCGGGCAGGCGTACGAGCAGTACTTC.